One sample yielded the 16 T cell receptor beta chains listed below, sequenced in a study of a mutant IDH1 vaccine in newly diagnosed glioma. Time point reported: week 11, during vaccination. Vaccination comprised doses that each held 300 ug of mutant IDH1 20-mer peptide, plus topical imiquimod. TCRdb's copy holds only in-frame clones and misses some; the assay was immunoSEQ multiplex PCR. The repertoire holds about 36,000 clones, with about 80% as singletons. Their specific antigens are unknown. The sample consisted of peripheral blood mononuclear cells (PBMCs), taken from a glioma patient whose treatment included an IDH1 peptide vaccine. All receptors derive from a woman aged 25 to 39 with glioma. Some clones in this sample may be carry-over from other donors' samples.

This CDR3 reads CAWSSDSNTEAFF. As DNA, the CDR3 is TGTGCCTGGAGTTCGGACTCGAACACTGAAGCTTTCTTT. The chain links TRBV30 to TRBJ1-1; no clear D gene. CDR1 is GTSNPN, CDR2 SVGIG, per germline (reference sequence). This CDR3 region has 13 residues. V was trimmed by 2 bases and J by 1 base, leaving 8 bases between them.

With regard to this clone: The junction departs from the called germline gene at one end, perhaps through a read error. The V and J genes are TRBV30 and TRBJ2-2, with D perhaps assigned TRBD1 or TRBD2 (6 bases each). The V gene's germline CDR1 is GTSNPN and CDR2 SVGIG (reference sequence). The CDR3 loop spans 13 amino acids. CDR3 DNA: TGTACCTGGAGGTGGAGGGGGGCCGGGGAGCTGTTTTTT. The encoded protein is CTWRWRGAGELFF.

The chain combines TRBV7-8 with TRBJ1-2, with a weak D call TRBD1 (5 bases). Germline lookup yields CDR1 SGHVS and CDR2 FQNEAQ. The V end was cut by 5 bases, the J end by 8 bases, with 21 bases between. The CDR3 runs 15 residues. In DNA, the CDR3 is TGTGCCAGCAGCCCCCAAGGGACTTTAAAGGCCGGCTACACCTTC. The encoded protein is CASSPQGTLKAGYTF.

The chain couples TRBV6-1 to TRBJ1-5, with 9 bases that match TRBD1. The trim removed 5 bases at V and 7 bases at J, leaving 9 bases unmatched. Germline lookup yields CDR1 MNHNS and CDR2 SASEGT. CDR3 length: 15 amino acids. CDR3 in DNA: TGTGCCAGCAGTTCCACGGGACAGGGTGGCCAGCCCCAGCATTTT. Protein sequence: CASSSTGQGGQPQHF.

The CDR3 spells CASSLEAGGPGSYEQYF. Written as DNA, the CDR3 is TGTGCCAGCAGCTTAGAGGCGGGAGGGCCGGGGTCCTACGAGCAGTACTTC. The genes are TRBV7-6 and TRBJ2-7, with 9 nucleotides matching TRBD2. This CDR3 comprises 17 residues. The germline gives CDR1 SGHVS, CDR2 FNYEAQ. Trimming cost V 1 base and J 1 base; bases outside gene matches: 8.

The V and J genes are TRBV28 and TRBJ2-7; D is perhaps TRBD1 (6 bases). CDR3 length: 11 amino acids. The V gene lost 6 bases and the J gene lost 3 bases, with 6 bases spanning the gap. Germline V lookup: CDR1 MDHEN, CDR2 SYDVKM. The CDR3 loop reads CASSRGYEQYF. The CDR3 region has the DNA TGTGCCAGCAGCAGGGGCTACGAGCAGTACTTC.

CDR3 nucleotides: TGTGCCAGCAGTTACGCTGACAGGGGGTCCTACGAGCAGTACTTC. This gives the protein CASSYADRGSYEQYF. The chain uses TRBV6-5 and TRBJ2-7; TRBD1 aligns across 9 bases. Germline CDR1 MNHEY, CDR2 SVGAGI. The CDR3 contains 15 residues. The ends lost 2 bases at V and 1 base at J; junction bases unmatched: 3.

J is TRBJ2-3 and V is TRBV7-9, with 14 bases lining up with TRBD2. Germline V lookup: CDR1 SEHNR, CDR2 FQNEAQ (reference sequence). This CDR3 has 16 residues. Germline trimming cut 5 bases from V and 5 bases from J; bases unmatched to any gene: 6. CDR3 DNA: TGTGCCAGCAGCGCGCGACTAGCGGGAGGGGGAGATACGCAGTATTTT. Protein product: CASSARLAGGGDTQYF.

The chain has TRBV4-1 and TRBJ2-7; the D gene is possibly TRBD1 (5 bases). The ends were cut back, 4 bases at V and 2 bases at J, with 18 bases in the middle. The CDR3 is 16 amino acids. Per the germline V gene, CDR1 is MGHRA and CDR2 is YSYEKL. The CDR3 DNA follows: TGCGCCAGCAGCCGCGGAATTCAAGGACAAGCCTACGAGCAGTACTTC. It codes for CASSRGIQGQAYEQYF.

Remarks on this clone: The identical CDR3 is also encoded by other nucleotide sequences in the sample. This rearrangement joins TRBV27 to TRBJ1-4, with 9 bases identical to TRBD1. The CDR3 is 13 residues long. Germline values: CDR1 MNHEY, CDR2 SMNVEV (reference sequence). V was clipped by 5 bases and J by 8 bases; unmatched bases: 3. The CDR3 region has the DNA TGTGCCAGCAGTAGACAGGGGGAGGAAAAACTGTTTTTT. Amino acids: CASSRQGEEKLFF.

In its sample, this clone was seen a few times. CDR3 coding DNA: TGTGCCAGCAGTTTTGTCCCCTTATACGAGCAGTACTTC. Its protein is CASSFVPLYEQYF. The chain couples TRBV27 to TRBJ2-7; no clear D gene. The CDR3 contains 13 residues. Trimming stripped 3 bases from V and 4 bases from J, with 10 bases between. Germline CDR1 is MNHEY and CDR2 is SMNVEV (reference sequence).

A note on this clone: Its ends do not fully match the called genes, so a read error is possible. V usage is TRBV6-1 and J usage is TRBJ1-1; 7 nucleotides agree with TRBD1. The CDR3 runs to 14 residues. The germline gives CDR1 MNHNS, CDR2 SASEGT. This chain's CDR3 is CASTEQGQGTEAFF. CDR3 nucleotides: TGTGCCAGCACTGAACAGGGGCAGGGCACTGAAGCTTTCTTT.

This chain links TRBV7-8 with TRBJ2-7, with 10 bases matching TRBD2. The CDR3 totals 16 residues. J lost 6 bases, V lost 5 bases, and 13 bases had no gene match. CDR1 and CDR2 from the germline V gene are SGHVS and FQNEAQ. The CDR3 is CASSLLSGRGGFEQYF. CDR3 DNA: TGTGCCAGCAGCCTCTTAAGCGGGAGGGGGGGGTTCGAGCAGTACTTC.

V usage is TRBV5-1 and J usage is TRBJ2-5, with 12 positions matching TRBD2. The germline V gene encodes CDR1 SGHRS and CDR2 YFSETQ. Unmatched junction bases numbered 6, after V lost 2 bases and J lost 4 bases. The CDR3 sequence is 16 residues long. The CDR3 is CASSLWLAGGPETQYF. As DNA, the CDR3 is TGCGCCAGCAGCTTATGGCTAGCGGGAGGGCCAGAGACCCAGTACTTC. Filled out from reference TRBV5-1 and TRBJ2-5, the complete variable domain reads KAGVTQTPRYLIKTRGQQVTLSCSPISGHRSVSWYQQTPGQGLQFLFEYFSETQRNKGNFPGRFSGRQFSNSRSEMNVSTLELGDSALYLCASSLWLAGGPETQYFGPGTRLLVL.

This CDR3 reads CAWTTGTGNYGYTF. The CDR3 nucleotides read TGTGCCTGGACCACCGGGACGGGTAACTATGGCTACACCTTC. The chain uses TRBV30 and TRBJ1-2; D is possibly TRBD1 (5 bases). Between the trimmed V and J ends, which lost 4 bases and 1 base, there was a span of 13 bases. The CDR3 is made up of 14 amino acids. Germline values: CDR1 GTSNPN, CDR2 SVGIG (reference sequence).

CDR3 protein: CASSLGQGAAYNEQFF. CDR3 nucleotides: TGCGCCAGCAGCTTGGGACAGGGGGCCGCCTACAATGAGCAGTTCTTC. The J gene is TRBJ2-1, the V gene TRBV5-1, with 10 bases fitting TRBD1. Trimming at V came to 0 bases and at J to 2 bases, leaving 2 bases not matched to a gene. Germline V lookup: CDR1 SGHRS, CDR2 YFSETQ. The length of the CDR3 is 16 residues.